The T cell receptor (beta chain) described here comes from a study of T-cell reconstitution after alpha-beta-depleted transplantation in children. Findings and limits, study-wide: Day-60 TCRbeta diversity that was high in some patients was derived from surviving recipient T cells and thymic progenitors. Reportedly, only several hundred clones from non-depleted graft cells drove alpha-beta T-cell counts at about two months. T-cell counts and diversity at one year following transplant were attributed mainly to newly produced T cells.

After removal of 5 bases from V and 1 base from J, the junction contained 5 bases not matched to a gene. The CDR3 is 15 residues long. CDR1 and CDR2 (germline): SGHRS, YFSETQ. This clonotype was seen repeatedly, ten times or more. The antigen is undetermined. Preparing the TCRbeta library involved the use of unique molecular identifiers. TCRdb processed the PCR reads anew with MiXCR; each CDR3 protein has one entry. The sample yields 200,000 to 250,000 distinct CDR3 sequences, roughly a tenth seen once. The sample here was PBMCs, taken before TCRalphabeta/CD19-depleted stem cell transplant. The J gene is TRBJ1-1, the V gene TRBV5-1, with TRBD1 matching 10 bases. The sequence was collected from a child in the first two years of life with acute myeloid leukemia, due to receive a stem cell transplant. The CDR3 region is CASRGRTGGNTEAFF. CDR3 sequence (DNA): TGCGCCAGCAGGGGCCGGACAGGGGGGAACACTGAAGCTTTCTTT.